The T cell receptor (beta chain) under discussion was sequenced for a study of control samples from healthy donors and cancer patients. Generated by immunoSEQ multiplex PCR, the TCRdb table keeps only in-frame clones and is missing some. The table shows roughly 100,000 clones, with under 90% occurring only once. The clonotype originates from a woman aged 50 to 65 in good health. The sample consisted of blood.

In DNA form, the CDR3 reads TGTGCCACCAGTGATTTTTCGGAGAGCGGGACTAGATTGGGCGAGCAGTACTTC. It encodes CATSDFSESGTRLGEQYF. The chain links TRBV24-1 to TRBJ2-7, with 8 bases fitting TRBD2. V trimming: 1 base; J trimming: 6 bases; junction bases outside the gene matches: 16. The CDR3 totals 18 residues. Germline V gives CDR1 KGHDR, CDR2 SFDVKD.